What follows are 2 T cell receptor beta chains derived from one specimen sequenced in a study of blood T cell repertoires in COVID-19. Repertoires were generated with immunoSEQ multiplex PCR, while TCRdb's copy carries only in-frame clones and drops some. The sample has 70,000 to 80,000 clones, 86% seen once. The sequenced sample was peripheral blood. These receptor sequences come from an older man in a cohort sampled during active COVID-19.

This clone was recorded once. The chain joins TRBV19 to TRBJ1-3, with a weak D call TRBD1 (5 bases). The CDR3 has 16 residues. Germline assignment: CDR1 LNHDA and CDR2 SQIVND (reference sequence). V lost 3 bases and J 1 base, leaving 13 bases between the germline ends. CDR3 loop: CASSISTAGSGNTIYF. CDR3 DNA: TGTGCCAGTAGTATCTCGACAGCAGGATCTGGAAACACCATATATTTT.

The chain recombines TRBV6-5 with TRBJ1-2, with 7 positions matching TRBD1. Trimming took 4 bases from V and 6 from J; bases not matched to a gene: 11. The CDR3 contains 15 residues. The germline CDR1 and CDR2 sequences are MNHEY and SVGAGI. The CDR3 sequence is CASSSPGRGGNGYTF. For the CDR3, the DNA is TGTGCCAGCAGTTCCCCGGGGAGAGGGGGCAATGGCTACACCTTC.